Listed here are 15 T cell receptor beta chains from one sample, sequenced in a study of blood T cell repertoires in COVID-19. Sequencing used immunoSEQ multiplex PCR; TCRdb keeps in-frame clones, though not all of them. The sample shows some 200,000 clones, approximately 91% of them seen only once. Sequencing was done on a sample of PBMCs or T cells enriched from blood (not recorded which). All receptors come from a woman between 18 and 29 years old who had recovered from COVID-19.

A note on this clone: At one of its ends the junction is not consistent with the germline gene, which may arise from a read error. This CDR3 is also generated by other DNA sequences in the sample. The genes are TRBV12-3 or TRBV12-4 and TRBJ1-5; D not resolved. There are 12 residues in the CDR3. For the CDR3, the DNA is TGTGCCAGCAGCGATAGCGATCAGCCCCAGCATTTT. Translation: CASSDSDQPQHF.

The rearrangement uses TRBV7-8 and TRBJ2-7, with 8 bases matching TRBD2. Losses at the gene ends were 5 bases for V and 0 bases for J; bases not matched to a gene: 15. This CDR3 is 18 amino acids long. Germline CDR1 is SGHVS and CDR2 is FQNEAQ. The CDR3 is CASSRASTGGSFSYEQYF. The CDR3 nucleotides read TGTGCCAGCAGCCGAGCCTCGACGGGGGGGAGCTTCTCCTACGAGCAGTACTTC.

The chain employs TRBV6-5 and TRBJ2-7; D is unresolved. Germline CDR1 reads MNHEY; CDR2 reads SVGAGI. Trimming left V 1 base short and J 1 base short, with 11 bases between. The CDR3 has 15 residues. CDR3 amino acids: CASSYFPASSYEQYF. The CDR3 DNA is TGTGCCAGCAGTTACTTCCCGGCTAGTTCCTACGAGCAGTACTTC.

V and J are TRBV10-2 and TRBJ1-2, with TRBD1 matching over 10 bases. The germline V gene encodes CDR1 WSHSY and CDR2 SAAADI. V lost 3 bases to trimming and J lost 6 bases; unmatched junction nucleotides: 16. CDR3 length equals 18 residues. For the CDR3, the DNA is TGCGCCAGCAGTGACCCACCTCGGGACAGGGGAGATTTGAATGGCTACACCTTC. Translated: CASSDPPRDRGDLNGYTF.

The genes are TRBV19 and TRBJ2-5, with 10 bases aligning to TRBD1. V gave up 4 bases and J gave up 5 bases; unmatched junction bases: 7. CDR1 is LNHDA and CDR2 is SQIVND in the germline V gene (reference sequence). This CDR3 is 15 amino acids long. The CDR3 sequence is CASSTTGGAGETQYF. CDR3 DNA sequence: TGTGCCAGTAGTACGACAGGGGGCGCAGGGGAGACCCAGTACTTC. Drawing the rest from reference TRBV19 and TRBJ2-5, the complete variable domain is DGGITQSPKYLFRKEGQNVTLSCEQNLNHDAMYWYRQDPGQGLRLIYYSQIVNDFQKGDIAEGYSVSREKKESFPLTVTSAQKNPTAFYLCASSTTGGAGETQYFGPGTRLLVL.

CDR3 nucleotides: TGTGCCAGCAGTTACTCGATCGGGCAGGGAATCTATGGCTACACCTTC. This gives the protein CASSYSIGQGIYGYTF. This chain uses TRBV6-2 or TRBV6-3 with TRBJ1-2; D is perhaps TRBD1 (5 bases). With 0 bases removed from V and 4 bases from J, the gap between germline ends came to 15 bases. Germline V gene data show CDR1 as MNHEY and CDR2 as SVGEGT. The CDR3 covers 16 residues.

This chain links TRBV5-1 with TRBJ1-1, with 9 bases matching TRBD1. The CDR3 totals 15 residues. Trimming removed 4 bases from V and 5 bases from J; junction bases left unmatched: 9. Germline CDR1 SGHRS, CDR2 YFSETQ. The CDR3 protein is CASSTGDRVRTEAFF. The CDR3 DNA reads as TGCGCCAGCAGCACGGGGGACAGGGTGAGGACTGAAGCTTTCTTT.

The chain uses TRBV11-3 and TRBJ2-2; TRBD1 is a possible D gene (5 bases). Germline V CDR1 and CDR2: SGHNT, YENEEA. V shed 3 bases and J shed 6 bases, with 5 bases lying between them. The CDR3 has 12 residues. CDR3 loop: CASSLGPGELFF. Written as DNA, the CDR3 is TGTGCCAGCAGCTTGGGGCCCGGGGAGCTGTTTTTT.

This clone was counted only a few times. The chain links TRBV9 to TRBJ2-7; 10 bases line up with TRBD1. CDR3 length: 17 amino acids. The germline V gene encodes CDR1 SGDLS and CDR2 YYNGEE. The ends lost 0 bases at V and 5 bases at J; junction bases unmatched: 11. The CDR3 DNA follows: TGTGCCAGCAGCGTAGACCCCGGGACAGGGGTGATGAACGAGCAGTACTTC. It translates to CASSVDPGTGVMNEQYF.

The V call is TRBV10-1, the J call TRBJ2-2, with a tentative D call TRBD2 (5 bases). The CDR3 extends over 14 amino acids. V gave up 3 bases and J gave up 5 bases, with 10 bases separating them. Germline CDR1 is WNHNN and CDR2 is SYGVQD (reference sequence). The CDR3 DNA sequence: TGCGCCAGCAGTGATCCTGGCGGGACCGGGGAGCTGTTTTTT. Protein: CASSDPGGTGELFF.

This chain uses TRBV7-2 with TRBJ2-1, with 7 positions matching TRBD1. The J segment lost 1 base and the V segment lost 5 bases, leaving 5 bases of the junction unmatched. CDR3 length: 15 amino acids. CDR1 is SGHTA, CDR2 FQGNSA, per germline. CDR3: CASSAQGISYNEQFF. The CDR3, as DNA: TGTGCCAGCAGCGCACAGGGGATTTCCTACAATGAGCAGTTCTTC. Looking up the rest from reference TRBV7-2 and TRBJ2-1 gives the full variable domain: GAGVSQSPSNKVTEKGKDVELRCDPISGHTALYWYRQSLGQGLEFLIYFQGNSAPDKSGLPSDRFSAERTGGSVSTLTIQRTQQEDSAVYLCASSAQGISYNEQFFGPGTRLTVL.

The CDR3 sequence: CASSSRGLADTDTQYF. CDR3 nucleotides: TGTGCCAGCAGCTCACGGGGACTAGCGGACACAGATACGCAGTATTTT. The chain combines TRBV13 with TRBJ2-3; TRBD2 matches at 11 bases. With V trimmed by 4 bases and J by 2 bases, 5 bases remained unmatched. Germline assignment: CDR1 PRHDT and CDR2 FYEKMQ (reference sequence). The CDR3 is 16 residues long.

V and J are TRBV12-3 or TRBV12-4 and TRBJ1-5; D ambiguous. V gave up 3 bases and J gave up 1 base, with 4 bases separating them. There are 13 residues in the CDR3. The CDR3, as DNA: TGTGCCAGCAGTTTGCAGAGCAATCAGCCCCAGCATTTT. Translation gives CASSLQSNQPQHF.

This clone was observed a handful of times. The rearrangement joins TRBV2 to TRBJ1-4, with D possibly matching TRBD1 (5 bases). The germline V and J ends were trimmed by 4 bases and 7 bases, with 10 bases remaining between them. Germline CDR1 and CDR2: SNHLY and FYNNEI. The CDR3 is made up of 13 amino acids. CDR3 nucleotides: TGTGCCAGCAGTGCAGGGAATATTGAAAAACTGTTTTTT. Amino acids: CASSAGNIEKLFF.

The chain joins TRBV5-1 to TRBJ2-3; 12 bases fit TRBD2. Germline CDR1 is SGHRS and CDR2 is YFSETQ. With 4 bases clipped from V and 4 bases from J, the junction kept 10 bases outside the gene matches. This CDR3 has 17 residues. DNA of the CDR3: TGCGCCAGCAGCATTGCCCTAGCGGGAGGGCCGGCAGATACGCAGTATTTT. Amino acid sequence: CASSIALAGGPADTQYF.